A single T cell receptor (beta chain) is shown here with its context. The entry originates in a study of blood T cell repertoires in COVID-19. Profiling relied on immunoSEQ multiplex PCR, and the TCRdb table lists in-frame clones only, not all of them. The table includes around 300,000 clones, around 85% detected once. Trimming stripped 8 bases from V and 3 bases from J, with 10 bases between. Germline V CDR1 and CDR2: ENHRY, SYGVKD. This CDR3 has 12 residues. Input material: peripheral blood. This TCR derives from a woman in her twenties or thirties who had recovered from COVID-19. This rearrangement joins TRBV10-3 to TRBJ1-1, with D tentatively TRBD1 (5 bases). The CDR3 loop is CAIWGGDTEAFF. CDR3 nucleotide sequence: TGTGCCATCTGGGGGGGGGACACTGAAGCTTTCTTT.